Shown below are 7 T cell receptor beta chains from a single sample sequenced in a study of cytomegalovirus exposure and HLA in healthy donors. Profiling relied on immunoSEQ multiplex PCR, and the TCRdb table lists in-frame clones only, not all of them. The sample carries 130,000 to 150,000 clones, 70% to 90% recorded once. The sample taken for sequencing was PBMCs. The receptors were sampled from a woman in her thirties in good health and CMV-seropositive.

The rearrangement joins TRBV29-1 to TRBJ2-1, with D possibly being TRBD1 (5 bases). V lost 3 bases, J lost 2 bases, and 11 bases lay in between. Germline V lookup: CDR1 SQVTM, CDR2 ANQGSEA. This CDR3 has 14 residues. Written as DNA, the CDR3 is TGCAGCGTTGATACCTGGGGCGCCTACAATGAGCAGTTCTTC. Protein product: CSVDTWGAYNEQFF.

In DNA form, the CDR3 reads TGTGCCAGTAGTTCGGGACAGGGGTACTATGGCTACACCTTC. It encodes CASSSGQGYYGYTF. The chain carries TRBV19 and TRBJ1-2, with 10 bases lining up with TRBD1. This CDR3 comprises 14 residues. Germline assignment: CDR1 LNHDA and CDR2 SQIVND (reference sequence). The ends lost 5 bases at V and 3 bases at J; junction bases unmatched: 3.

This sequence joins TRBV2 and TRBJ2-1; 8 bases are shared with TRBD1. This CDR3 comprises 15 residues. Germline lookup yields CDR1 SNHLY and CDR2 FYNNEI. Trimming at V came to 5 bases and at J to 7 bases, leaving 10 bases not matched to a gene. CDR3 loop: CASSIPGQVSNEQFF. CDR3 sequence (DNA): TGTGCCAGCAGTATACCGGGACAGGTCTCTAATGAGCAGTTCTTC.

This clone was seen a few times. This sequence joins TRBV27 and TRBJ1-5; D might be TRBD1 (6 bases). Germline-derived CDR1 and CDR2 are MNHEY and SMNVEV (reference sequence). The CDR3 extends over 14 amino acids. The germline V and J ends were trimmed by 2 bases and 5 bases, with 10 bases remaining between them. CDR3 region: CASSLAQGYQPQHF. CDR3 DNA sequence: TGTGCCAGCAGTTTAGCACAGGGCTATCAGCCCCAGCATTTT.

This clone is a singleton in its sample. The V and J genes are TRBV7-3 and TRBJ2-3; 7 bases match TRBD2. There are 17 residues in the CDR3. CDR1 and CDR2 (germline): SGHTA, FQGTGA. The ends lost 2 bases at V and 2 bases at J; junction bases unmatched: 10. As DNA, the CDR3 is TGTGCCAGCAGCTTATCGTTTTCGCGGGAGACCACAGATACGCAGTATTTT. It specifies CASSLSFSRETTDTQYF.

The chain uses TRBV27 and TRBJ1-1, with 8 bases identical to TRBD1. The ends lost 5 bases at V and 0 bases at J; junction bases unmatched: 5. CDR3 length: 15 residues. Germline V gives CDR1 MNHEY, CDR2 SMNVEV (reference sequence). CDR3 loop: CASSPHRGVNTEAFF. Here the CDR3 DNA reads TGTGCCAGCAGTCCACACAGGGGGGTGAACACTGAAGCTTTCTTT.

The chain carries TRBV5-1 and TRBJ2-2; TRBD2 matches 12 bases. CDR1 SGHRS and CDR2 YFSETQ come from the germline V gene. Trimming at V came to 5 bases and at J to 4 bases, leaving 9 bases not matched to a gene. The CDR3 totals 17 residues. The DNA of the CDR3 is TGCGCCAGCAGTCGGCTAGCGGGAGGGCACCTCACCGGGGAGCTGTTTTTT. It specifies CASSRLAGGHLTGELFF.